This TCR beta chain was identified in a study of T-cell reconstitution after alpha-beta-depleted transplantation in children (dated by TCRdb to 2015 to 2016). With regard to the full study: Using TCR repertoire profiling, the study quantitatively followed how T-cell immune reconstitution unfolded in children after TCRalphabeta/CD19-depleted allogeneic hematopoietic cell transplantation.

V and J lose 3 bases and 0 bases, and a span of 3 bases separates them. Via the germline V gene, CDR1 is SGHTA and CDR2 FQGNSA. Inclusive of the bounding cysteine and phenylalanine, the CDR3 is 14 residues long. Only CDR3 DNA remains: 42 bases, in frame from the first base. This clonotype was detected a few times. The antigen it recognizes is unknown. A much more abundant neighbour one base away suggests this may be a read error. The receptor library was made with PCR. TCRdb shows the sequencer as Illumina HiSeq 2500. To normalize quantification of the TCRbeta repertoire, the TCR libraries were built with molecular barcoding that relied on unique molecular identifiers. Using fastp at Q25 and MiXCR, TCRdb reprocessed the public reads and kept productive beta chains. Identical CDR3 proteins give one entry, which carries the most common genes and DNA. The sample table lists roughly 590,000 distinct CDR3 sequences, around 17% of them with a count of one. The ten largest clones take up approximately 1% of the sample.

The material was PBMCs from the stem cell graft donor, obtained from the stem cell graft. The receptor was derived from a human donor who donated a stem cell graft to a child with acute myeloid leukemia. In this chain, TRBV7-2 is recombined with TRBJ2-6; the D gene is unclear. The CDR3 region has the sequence CASSLNSGANVLTF. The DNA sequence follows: TGTGCCAGCAGCTTGAACTCTGGGGCCAACGTCCTGACTTTC.